These T cell receptor beta chains were read from a single sample in a study of blood T cell repertoires in COVID-19. Profiling relied on immunoSEQ multiplex PCR, and the TCRdb table lists in-frame clones only, not all of them. Of a few hundred thousand clones listed, 82% are singletons. Sample: peripheral blood. These receptors all stem from a woman aged 80 or over with acute or convalescent COVID-19. The CDR3 runs from the conserved cysteine through the conserved F or W. The D gene is left open where the match is weak. Expanded clones are given a class, and other clones once, few, many or no size at all.

CDR3 DNA,CDR3 protein,D gene,J gene,clone size,V gene,CDR3 length
TGTGCCAGCAGCGGGACAGGATCCTACGAGCAGTACTTC,CASSGTGSYEQYF,TRBD1,TRBJ2-7,NA,TRBV5-4,13
TGTGCTAGTAGTATCCCTAGCGGGACCGGGGAGCTGTTTTTT,CASSIPSGTGELFF,TRBD2,TRBJ2-2,NA,TRBV19,14
TGCGCCAGCAGCTCAAGACGCGGCGTCCGGGACTACGAGCAGTACTTC,CASSSRRGVRDYEQYF,NA,TRBJ2-7,NA,TRBV5-1,16
TGTGCCACCGACCGGGGGTCCACGGGCACTGAAGCTTTCTTT,CATDRGSTGTEAFF,NA,TRBJ1-1,NA,TRBV11-3,14
TGTGCCACCCGGTTTCGGGGGGGAGGGTACCCTCCCGGGGAGCTGTTTTTT,CATRFRGGGYPPGELFF,TRBD2,TRBJ2-2,NA,TRBV27,17
TGCGCCAGCAGCCAAGTCGTTGGGAGCTCCTACGAGCAGTACTTC,CASSQVVGSSYEQYF,NA,TRBJ2-7,NA,TRBV5-1,15
TGTGCCAGTAGTACAACGCGACAGGGATTCGGTGGCTACACCTTC,CASSTTRQGFGGYTF,TRBD1,TRBJ1-2,NA,TRBV19,15
TGTGCCAGCAGCCCCGGACAGGGGAACACTGAAGCTTTCTTT,CASSPGQGNTEAFF,TRBD1,TRBJ1-1,NA,TRBV6-4,14
TGTGCCAGTAGTTCTCGAGGACAGGGGAGCTATGGCTACACCTTC,CASSSRGQGSYGYTF,TRBD1,TRBJ1-2,NA,TRBV19,15
TGTGCCAGCAGCGCAAGAGGAGGGATCGGGACAGGGGGCAGCGTTCCGCAGTTCTTC,CASSARGGIGTGGSVPQFF,TRBD1,TRBJ2-1,NA,TRBV9,19
TGTGCCAGCAGCGTAACGCCTCCGGGACAGGGATCTGAAAAACTGTTTTTT,CASSVTPPGQGSEKLFF,TRBD1,TRBJ1-4,NA,TRBV5-4,17
TGTGCCAGCAGTAGCGACCGGGACAGGCCCCCGAACACTGAAGCTTTCTTT,CASSSDRDRPPNTEAFF,TRBD1,TRBJ1-1,once,TRBV2,17
TGTGCCATCAGGGGACAGGGCCGGGATGGCTACACCTTC,CAIRGQGRDGYTF,TRBD1,TRBJ1-2,NA,TRBV10-3,13
TGTGCCAGCAGTGAACCCGGACTAGCGGGTTATAAGGGTCAGTTCTTC,CASSEPGLAGYKGQFF,TRBD2,TRBJ2-1,NA,TRBV25-1,16
TGTGCCAGCAGCCAAGAGGAGGTCACCTACGAGCAGTACTTC,CASSQEEVTYEQYF,NA,TRBJ2-7,NA,TRBV3-1/TRBV3-2,14
TGTGCCAGCAGTTCCCCGGCGGGTGAAAAACTGTTTTTT,CASSSPAGEKLFF,NA,TRBJ1-4,NA,TRBV12-3/TRBV12-4,13
TGTGCCAGCAGCCAACCGACAAGGGGGCGGCAGTACTTC,CASSQPTRGRQYF,TRBD1,TRBJ2-7,NA,TRBV14,13
TGTGCCAGTAGTCCAGGGGGCGGGGGAGCTTTCTTT,CASSPGGGGAFF,TRBD1,TRBJ1-1,NA,TRBV19,12
TGTGCCAGCAGTGAAGTCAGATCCTCCTACGAGCAGTACTTC,CASSEVRSSYEQYF,NA,TRBJ2-7,NA,TRBV6-1,14
TGCGCCAGCAGGACTAGCCGAGGTATGGATACGCAGTATTTT,CASRTSRGMDTQYF,TRBD2,TRBJ2-3,NA,TRBV5-1,14
TGTGCCAGCAGTTACTCGAAAAGGACAGGGATCCACGAGCAGTACTTC,CASSYSKRTGIHEQYF,TRBD1,TRBJ2-7,NA,TRBV6-5,16
TGTGCCAGCAGTTATATTAACGGTGAAGCTTTCTTT,CASSYINGEAFF,NA,TRBJ1-1,NA,TRBV6-5,12
TGCAGCGTCCGGACAGGGGCGAACACCGGGGAGCTGTTTTTT,CSVRTGANTGELFF,TRBD1,TRBJ2-2,NA,TRBV29-1,14